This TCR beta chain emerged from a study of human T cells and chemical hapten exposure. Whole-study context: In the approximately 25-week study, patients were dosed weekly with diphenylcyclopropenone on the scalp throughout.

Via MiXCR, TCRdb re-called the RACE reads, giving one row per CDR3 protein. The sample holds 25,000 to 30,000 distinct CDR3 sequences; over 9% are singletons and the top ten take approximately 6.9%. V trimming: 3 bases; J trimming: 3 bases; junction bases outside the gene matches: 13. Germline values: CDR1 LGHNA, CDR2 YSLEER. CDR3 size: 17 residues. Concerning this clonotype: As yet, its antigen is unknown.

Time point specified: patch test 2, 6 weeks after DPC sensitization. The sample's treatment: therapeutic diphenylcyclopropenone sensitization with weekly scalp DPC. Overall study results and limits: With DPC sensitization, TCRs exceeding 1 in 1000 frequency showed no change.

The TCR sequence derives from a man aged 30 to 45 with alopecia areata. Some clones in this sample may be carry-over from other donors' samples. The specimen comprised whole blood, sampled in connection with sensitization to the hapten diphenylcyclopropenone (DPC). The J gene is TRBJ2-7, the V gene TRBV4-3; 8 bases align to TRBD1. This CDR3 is CASSQSRSRTGIYEQYF. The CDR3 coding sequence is TGCGCCAGCAGCCAGAGCCGATCAAGGACAGGGATCTACGAGCAGTACTTC.